The present T cell receptor (beta chain) was sequenced within a study of blood T cells in healthy people across ages. Study-wide results and limits: Estimated diversity that came from one million T cells was considered an underestimate.

V was trimmed by 4 bases and J by 0 bases, leaving 9 bases between them. The CDR3 runs to 15 residues. Per germline, CDR1 MNHEY and CDR2 SVGEGT. To note about this clonotype: Its antigen is unknown.

Primed by a sample-barcoded 5' primer and a J-beta primer mix, a second PCR proceeded for about 7 to 12 cycles. TCRdb itself ran the 5' RACE reads through MiXCR, one entry per CDR3 protein. In the table there are roughly 720,000 distinct CDR3 sequences, less than 70% of which are singletons. This TCR came from an elderly man in good health. Sequenced input: blood. This chain uses TRBV6-2 or TRBV6-3 with TRBJ1-4; D remains ambiguous. The CDR3 is CASSFFVATNEKLFF. CDR3 sequence (DNA): TGTGCCAGCAGTTTCTTCGTTGCAACTAATGAAAAACTGTTTTTT.